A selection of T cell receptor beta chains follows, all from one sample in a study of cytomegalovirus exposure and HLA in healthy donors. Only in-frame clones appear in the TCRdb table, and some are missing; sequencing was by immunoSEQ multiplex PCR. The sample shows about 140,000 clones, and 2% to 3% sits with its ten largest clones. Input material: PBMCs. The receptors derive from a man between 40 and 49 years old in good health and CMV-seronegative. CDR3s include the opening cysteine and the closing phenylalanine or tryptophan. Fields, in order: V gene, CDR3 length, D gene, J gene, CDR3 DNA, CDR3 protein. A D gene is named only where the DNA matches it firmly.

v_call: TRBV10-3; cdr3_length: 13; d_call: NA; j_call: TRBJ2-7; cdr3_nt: TGTGCCATTCATCCAGGCGTATCCTACGAGCAGTACTTC; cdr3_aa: CAIHPGVSYEQYF
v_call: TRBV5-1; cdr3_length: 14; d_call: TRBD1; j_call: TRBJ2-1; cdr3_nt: TGCGCCAGCAGCGGACAGGGGATGGGAGGTGAGCAGTTCTTC; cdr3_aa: CASSGQGMGGEQFF
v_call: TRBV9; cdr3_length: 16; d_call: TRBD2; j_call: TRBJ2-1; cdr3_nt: TGTGCCAGCAGCGTCTCTAGCGGGGAGGCCTACAATGAGCAGTTCTTC; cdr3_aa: CASSVSSGEAYNEQFF
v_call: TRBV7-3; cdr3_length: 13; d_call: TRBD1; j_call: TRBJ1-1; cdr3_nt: TGTGCCAGCAGCCCAGGGGGTCGGACTGAAGCTTTCTTT; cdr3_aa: CASSPGGRTEAFF
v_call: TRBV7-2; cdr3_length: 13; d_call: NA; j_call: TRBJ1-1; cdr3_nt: TGTGCCAGCAGCTTTGGGAATCGGCAGGGATCTTTCTTT; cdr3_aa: CASSFGNRQGSFF
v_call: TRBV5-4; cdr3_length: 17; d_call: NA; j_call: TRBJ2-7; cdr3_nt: TGTGCCAGCAGCCGTCCCGCCGGCGGGGTCTTATCCTACGAGCAGTACTTC; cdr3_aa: CASSRPAGGVLSYEQYF
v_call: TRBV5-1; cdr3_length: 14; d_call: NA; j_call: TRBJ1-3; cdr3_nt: TGCGCCAGCAGCTCGAGCGAATCTGGAAACACCATATATTTT; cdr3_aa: CASSSSESGNTIYF
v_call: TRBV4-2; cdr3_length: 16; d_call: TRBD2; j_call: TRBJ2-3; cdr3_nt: TGTGCCAGCAGCCAAGATGGGACTAGCGGGGGTTTTACGCAGTATTTT; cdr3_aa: CASSQDGTSGGFTQYF
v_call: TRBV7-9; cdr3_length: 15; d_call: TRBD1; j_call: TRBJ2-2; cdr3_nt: TGTGCCAGCAGCAGACAGGGGGGAGTACCCGGGGAGCTGTTTTTT; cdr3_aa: CASSRQGGVPGELFF
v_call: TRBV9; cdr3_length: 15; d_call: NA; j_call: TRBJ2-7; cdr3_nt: TGTGCCAGCAGCTCCGGACTCGCACAAACGGGAGAGCAGTACTTC; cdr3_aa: CASSSGLAQTGEQYF
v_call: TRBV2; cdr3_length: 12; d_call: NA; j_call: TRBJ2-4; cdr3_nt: TGTGCCACAGGGGAGGCCAAAAACATTCAGTACTTC; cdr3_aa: CATGEAKNIQYF
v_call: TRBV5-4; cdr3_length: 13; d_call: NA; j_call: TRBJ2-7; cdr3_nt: TGTGCCAGCAGCTTGGACAGGGTTGCCGAGCAGTACTTC; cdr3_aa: CASSLDRVAEQYF
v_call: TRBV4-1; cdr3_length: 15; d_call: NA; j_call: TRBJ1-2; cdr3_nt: TGCGCCAGCAGCCCCTCTTGGGGGGAGAACTATGGCTACACCTTC; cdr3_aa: CASSPSWGENYGYTF
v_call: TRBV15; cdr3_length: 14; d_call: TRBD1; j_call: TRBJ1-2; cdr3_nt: TGTGCCACCAGCGCTGACAGGGACCTGCATGGCTACACCTTC; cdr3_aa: CATSADRDLHGYTF
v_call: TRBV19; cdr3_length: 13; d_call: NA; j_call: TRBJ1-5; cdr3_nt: TGTGCCAGTAGTATCGCCGGGTATCAGCCCCAGCATTTT; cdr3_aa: CASSIAGYQPQHF
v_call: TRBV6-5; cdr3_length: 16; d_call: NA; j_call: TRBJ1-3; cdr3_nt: TGTGCCAGCAGTTTCACGGACAGCCTCTCTGGAAACACCATATATTTT; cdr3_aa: CASSFTDSLSGNTIYF